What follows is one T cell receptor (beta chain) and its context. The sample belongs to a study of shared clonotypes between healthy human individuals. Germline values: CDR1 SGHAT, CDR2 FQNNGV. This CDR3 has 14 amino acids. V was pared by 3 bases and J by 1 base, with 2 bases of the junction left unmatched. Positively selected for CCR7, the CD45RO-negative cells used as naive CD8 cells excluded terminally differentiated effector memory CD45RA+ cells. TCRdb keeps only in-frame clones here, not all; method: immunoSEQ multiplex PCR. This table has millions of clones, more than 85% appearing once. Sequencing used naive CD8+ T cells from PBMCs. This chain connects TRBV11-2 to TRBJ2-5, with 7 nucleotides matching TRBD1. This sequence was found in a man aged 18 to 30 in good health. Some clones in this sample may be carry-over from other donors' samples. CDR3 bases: TGTGCCAGCAGCTTGCACAGGGGCCAAGAGACCCAGTACTTC. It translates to CASSLHRGQETQYF.